This T cell receptor beta chain was observed in a study of T cell repertoires in cytomegalovirus infection. Study-level information: It can be stated that public TCR beta signatures indicated CMV infection as well as a matching HLA type.

On this clonotype: What it binds is not known.

With V trimmed by 6 bases and J by 0 bases, 7 bases remained unmatched. Germline loops: CDR1 SNHLY, CDR2 FYNNEI. The CDR3 length is 16 residues. Each CDR3 protein is one row after TCRdb ran MiXCR on the reads. Here the sample spans under 200,000 distinct CDR3 sequences, approximately 30% being singletons. Findings and caveats of the study: The ex vivo response was dominated by HLA-C-restricted CMV-specific TCR beta clonotypes. The cumulative frequency of public TCR beta families distinguished individuals who carried CMV together with the relevant HLA.

This chain joins TRBV2 and TRBJ2-2; the match to TRBD1 covers 7 bases. The material sequenced was PBMCs. The clonotype comes from a human donor in good health (CMV status not recorded). Some clones in this sample may be carry-over from other donors' samples. Here the CDR3 DNA reads TGTGCCAGCAGAGCGACAGGGAGCCCGAACACCGGGGAGCTGTTTTTT. Its translation is CASRATGSPNTGELFF.